This paragraph reports one T cell receptor beta chain. This receptor's antigen is unknown. No much larger clone exists at a distance of one base, and base qualities are not known. These data are taken from a study of cytomegalovirus exposure and HLA in healthy donors (dated by TCRdb to the late 2010s). The study in broad terms: According to an earlier analysis of 550 to 750 of the donors, about 179 million T cells yielded 90 million to 130 million unique TCR beta sequences and 250 to 350 Gb of sequence data. The T cell repertoires of around 730 subjects were profiled by immunosequencing and related to cytomegalovirus serostatus. Rather than drawing on any new phenotypic data, the later analysis identified candidate immune exposures from TCR beta sequences and the way those sequences occurred across donors. Roughly five DR-DQ haplotypes were handled as single units for association and clustering, since linkage in the cohort was strong. About 320 gigabases of sequencing data and approximately 85 million unique TCR sequences were included in an early release covering roughly 600 HLA-typed donors. Among around 400 genotyped donors of the cohort, an average of approximately 230,000 unique TCR beta nucleotide sequences were sequenced per donor, roughly a sixth of them non-productive. A later analysis re-examined previously published TCR beta repertoires from hundreds of donors and added high-resolution HLA genotyping to investigate patterns of TCR occurrence. Donor age, sex, ethnicity and CMV serostatus were collected together with the repertoire data. Among the roughly 370 genotyped donors, around 81% belonged to the genetic ancestry cluster associated with self-reported Caucasian donors. The number of typed donors differed by locus: 629-630 for A, B, C, DRB1 and DQB1; some 500 for DQA1; 606 for DPA1; and roughly 490 for DPB1. The study combined high-throughput TCR immunosequencing, statistical association of individual TCRs with disease status, and machine learning to predict cytomegalovirus infection status. An earlier analysis of approximately 640 of the donors applied high-throughput TCR beta sequencing to assess whether each TCR beta V gene segment acted as functional or pseudogenic. The aim of the study was to test whether cataloging public T cell receptors could identify signatures of past pathogen exposure. Genome-wide SNP genotypes for about 65% of the 666 donors were used in a later genetic analysis, which treated that subset as a discovery cohort. HLA typing covered class I and class II loci at four-digit resolution. Along with the roughly 710-subject first cohort, a separate validation cohort of around 120 different subjects was used. Every repertoire in the discovery cohort had been generated on one and the same sequencing platform. The study at large found these results: Some IMGT-functional V segments, including TRBV6-2 and TRBV6-3, could not be told apart with the 87-base-pair reads, so those segments were excluded. Compared with equally common non-associated chains, HLA-associated TCR beta chains in a later analysis were more clonally expanded and had lower generation probabilities. It was suggested by the authors that the approach could potentially be generalized to other disease states and immunological phenotypes. HLA typing was unavailable for some donors at each locus, so association tests used only the typed subset. In a later genetic analysis, fewer N-insertions in productive TCRs were reported among donors in an Asian-associated ancestry cluster than the roughly 700-donor mean. While some public TCRs were present in many individuals, most TCR sequences turned up only very rarely across donors. Most CMV-associated TCR beta chains appeared to be HLA-restricted in a later analysis, and the HLA associations seemed to be driven largely by CMV exposure. In a later genetic analysis, a missense DCLRE1C variant was associated with V-gene and J-gene trimming of TCR beta chains, and the association was replicated in an independent cohort. Approximately 18 rarely observed V segments, including chromosome 9 orphons, were excluded from the earlier analysis of just under 600 of the donors because counts were too low. This cohort had only TCR beta chains sequenced, and the lack of alpha or paired-chain data limited which features could be detected. For the cohort, immune exposure information was limited to CMV serostatus. At a false discovery rate of 0.05, a later analysis linked 15,000 to 20,000 TCR beta sequences to specific HLA alleles. In both the original and validation cohorts, the classifier was reported to diagnose cytomegalovirus status with high specificity and sensitivity. In vitro tests confirmed that a few of the cytomegalovirus-associated TCR beta chains recognize cytomegalovirus antigens. A cluster of highly shared sequence variants was judged likely to be a technical artifact of the sequencing pipeline. Roughly uniform sequencing depth across donors was assumed in presence/absence analyses, although this assumption may not hold. In an earlier analysis of roughly 500 of the donors, most TCR beta V segments appeared in productive rearrangements about 90% or about 30% of the time, broadly matching IMGT annotations. Assigning TCR associations to individual alleles was difficult when HLA alleles, especially DR and DQ, strongly co-occurred. Linkage disequilibrium might explain the correlated functional status among segregating V segments, but an unknown experimental factor could not be excluded. The study gave a list of 150 to 200 TCR beta chains associated with cytomegalovirus. Several of the top co-occurrence clusters appeared to be linked to parvovirus B19, influenza, CMV and Epstein-Barr virus, according to a later analysis. According to a later analysis, TCR association rates differed among HLA loci, with DRB1 alleles showing the most associated TCRs and HLA-C alleles showing the fewest. A further reported finding was that TCR beta sequences accurately predicted the HLA-A and HLA-B alleles for most subjects in the first cohort.

In total, roughly 710 healthy bone marrow donors made up the cohort. At the time of sampling, all cohort members were nominally healthy, though unrecorded immune exposures were likely present. The donor tested CMV seropositive, placing the donor among the 310 or so seropositive members of the cohort. A peripheral blood sample was collected from each donor, and TCR beta sequencing was performed on peripheral blood mononuclear cells. The Qiagen DNeasy Blood Extraction Kit was used to extract genomic DNA from the blood cell samples. The germline V gene specifies MDHEN as CDR1 and SYDVKM as CDR2. The CDR3 covers 16 residues, taking in both the cysteine and the phenylalanine. Only the CDR3 portion is preserved as DNA: 48 bases, with reading frame beginning at the first base. Trimming takes 1 base off V and 8 bases off J; junction bases not matched to a gene: 7. Libraries were built with the immunoSEQ multiplex PCR assay. For the multiplex PCR, a mixture combining 60 forward primers for TCR Vbeta segments and 13 reverse primers for TCR Jbeta segments was used. Amplification of the CDR3 region of rearranged TCR beta genes was performed with a multiplex PCR assay on genomic DNA. The Illumina HiSeq System was used to sequence the amplified TCR beta libraries as 87-base-pair reads. The original pipeline was this. In a later analysis, some 80 million unique TCR beta chains were counted across the 500 to 850 repertoires, and roughly 10 million of these chains were shared by at least two donors. Raw reads were error-corrected and collapsed into unique sequences by a nearest-neighbor algorithm in which closely related sequences were merged to remove PCR and sequencing errors. Alignment of CDR3 sequences to IMGT reference sequences was used to assign V, D and J gene segments. For a sequence to be retained, a match of at least six nucleotides to both a V gene segment and a J gene segment was required. A rearrangement counted as productive if the CDR3 had no stop codons and remained in frame with V and J, and every other rearrangement counted as non-productive. CDR3 was defined by IMGT convention, running from the second conserved V-encoded cysteine to the conserved J-encoded phenylalanine. In an earlier analysis of around 640 of the donors, sequences lacking an unambiguous match to a single V gene segment were excluded. In an earlier analysis of approximately 590 of the donors, a V segment was called functional when productive rearrangements were above 56.7%, and segregating when the standard deviation between donors exceeded 5%. To diagnose cytomegalovirus status from the catalog of TCR beta chain sequences, a statistical classification framework was built. A later analysis assigned V and J genes by comparing TCR nucleotide sequences with IMGT/GENE-DB human TR gene sequences. The TCRdist pipeline was used in a later analysis to assign CDR3 sequences and most-parsimonious VDJ recombination scenarios. In a later analysis, every TCR beta chain was defined by the combination of its CDR3 amino acid sequence and its V-gene family, and reads without a unique V-gene family were dropped. A later analysis removed roughly 590 highly shared, low-generation-probability nucleotide sequences to deal with suspected cross-contamination and a sequencing artifact. In a later analysis, a clonal expansion index was calculated for each public chain from normalized within-repertoire ranks of inferred template counts. In a later analysis, generation probabilities were computed using a VDJ recombination model fitted to out-of-frame rearrangements, and the results were checked against IGoR. A later analysis scored TCR-TCR, TCR-HLA and TCR-CMV co-occurrence with hypergeometric tests, applying a repertoire-size bias correction to TCR pairs. To estimate false discovery rates, a later analysis permuted the HLA or CMV assignments 20 times. A later analysis grouped co-occurring TCRs with DBSCAN, adding TCRdist sequence similarity when clustering within HLA-allele-positive subsets. Repertoires with fewer than 30,000 or more than 120,000 public chains, plus five repertoires with anomalous nucleotide sharing, were excluded from co-occurrence clustering. Here the immuneACCESS table is served through TCRdb, limited to in-frame sequences with V and J called. Missing clones are a known gap in these copies; in checked studies unresolved V genes cover under half, and the rest lacks a known reason. That table supplies the V and J calls and clone size; D and trimming were determined from the DNA. Present in this sample are roughly 110,000 clones, 77% of which were seen just once. Approximately 11% of the sample is held by the ten biggest clonotypes.

The sequence came from a man aged 35-49 years in good health and CMV-seropositive. Sequencing was done on a sample of PBMCs. The rearrangement joined TRBV28 to TRBJ1-4; 10 bases in the middle match TRBD1. The nucleotides are TGTGCCAGCAGTTTATCCGGGACAGGGGAATACGAAAAACTGTTTTTT. This translates into CASSLSGTGEYEKLFF. The CDR3, completed at both ends by the reference TRBV28 and TRBJ1-4 genes, gives the full variable domain DVKVTQSSRYLVKRTGEKVFLECVQDMDHENMFWYRQDPGLGLRLIYFSYDVKMKEKGDIPEGYSVSREKKERFSLILESASTNQTSMYLCASSLSGTGEYEKLFFGSGTQLSVL.